This is a list of T cell receptor beta chains from one sample in a study of patients and donors after allogeneic stem cell transplantation. Via MiXCR, TCRdb re-called the RT-PCR reads, giving one row per CDR3 protein. This table has about 200,000 distinct CDR3 sequences, 41% appearing once. The specimen sequenced was blood, either unsorted or a sorted T cell fraction (not recorded which). The receptors were gathered from a human donor who was either an allogeneic HSCT recipient or a stem cell or donor lymphocyte infusion donor (not recorded which). It is not recorded whose cells these are; they may come from a transplant donor. Both conserved end residues are part of each CDR3. A D gene is named only where the DNA matches it firmly. Where a row states a size, it is once, few, many or the class of an expanded clone; other rows omit it.

CDR3 DNA: TGTGCCAGCAGCCCAGTAGCGGGAATGTCCTACAATGAGCAGTTCTTC; CDR3 protein: CASSPVAGMSYNEQFF; D gene: TRBD2; J gene: TRBJ2-1; V gene: TRBV14; clone size: NA
CDR3 DNA: TGTGCCAGTATTGTGGACAGCCGACCGGGCACTGAAGCTTTCTTT; CDR3 protein: CASIVDSRPGTEAFF; D gene: NA; J gene: TRBJ1-1; V gene: TRBV19; clone size: NA
CDR3 DNA: TGTGCCAGCAGTCCGGGGACAGGTTCGGGCAATGAGCAGTTCTTC; CDR3 protein: CASSPGTGSGNEQFF; D gene: TRBD1; J gene: TRBJ2-1; V gene: TRBV28; clone size: large
CDR3 DNA: TGTGCCACATCTGAGCAGTTCTTC; CDR3 protein: CATSEQFF; D gene: NA; J gene: TRBJ2-1; V gene: TRBV12-3/TRBV12-4; clone size: NA
CDR3 DNA: TGTGCCACCAGCAAAGACGGGCGAACTGATCAGCCCCAGCATTTT; CDR3 protein: CATSKDGRTDQPQHF; D gene: NA; J gene: TRBJ1-5; V gene: TRBV24-1; clone size: NA
CDR3 DNA: TGCAGCGTTGAGGGCCCCATCGAAGCTTTCTTT; CDR3 protein: CSVEGPIEAFF; D gene: NA; J gene: TRBJ1-1; V gene: TRBV29-1; clone size: NA
CDR3 DNA: TGTGCCATCCGACGTAGCGTTTCCTACGAGCAGTACTTC; CDR3 protein: CAIRRSVSYEQYF; D gene: NA; J gene: TRBJ2-7; V gene: TRBV7-9; clone size: NA
CDR3 DNA: TGCGCCAGCAGCCCTACACCTACAGGGAGCACTGAAGCTTTCTTT; CDR3 protein: CASSPTPTGSTEAFF; D gene: NA; J gene: TRBJ1-1; V gene: TRBV4-3; clone size: NA
CDR3 DNA: TGCAGTCCGGATGGGGTTTCCTACGAGCAGTACTTC; CDR3 protein: CSPDGVSYEQYF; D gene: NA; J gene: TRBJ2-7; V gene: TRBV20-1; clone size: few
CDR3 DNA: TGTGCCAGCAGTTTATCCGCAGGGTGGGGTGAGCAGTTCTTC; CDR3 protein: CASSLSAGWGEQFF; D gene: NA; J gene: TRBJ2-1; V gene: TRBV28; clone size: NA